A selection of T cell receptor beta chains follows, all from one sample in a study of regulatory T cells in long-lasting Graves disease. TCRdb processed the multiplex PCR reads anew with MiXCR; each CDR3 protein has one entry. The repertoire includes some 370,000 distinct CDR3 sequences, approximately 23% of them detected once, and around 30% sits in the top ten. Sequencing used peripheral blood mononuclear cells (PBMCs), obtained when the disease was refractory, from a patient treated with antithyroid drugs. Every receptor here comes from a woman aged 40 to 55 with Graves disease. Each CDR3 is given with its conserved first and last residue. Fields, in order: clone size, V gene, D gene, J gene, CDR3 DNA, CDR3 protein. The D gene is left open where the match is weak. Where a row states a size, it is once, few, many or the class of an expanded clone; other rows omit it.

clone_size: many; v_call: TRBV11-2; d_call: TRBD2; j_call: TRBJ2-7; cdr3_nt: TGTGCCAGCAGCCACATCCGCGGGGGTGGCTACGAGCAGTACTTC; cdr3_aa: CASSHIRGGGYEQYF
clone_size: many; v_call: TRBV6-9; d_call: NA; j_call: TRBJ2-2; cdr3_nt: TGTGCCAGCAGTTACTTTGCCGGGGAGCTGTTTTTT; cdr3_aa: CASSYFAGELFF
clone_size: NA; v_call: TRBV13; d_call: NA; j_call: TRBJ2-2; cdr3_nt: TGTGCCAGCAGCTTAGGCGGTGCGGTAACCGGGGAGCTGTTTTTT; cdr3_aa: CASSLGGAVTGELFF
clone_size: few; v_call: TRBV27; d_call: NA; j_call: TRBJ1-5; cdr3_nt: TGTGCCAGCAGTTTAATCAGGGGAGATCAGCCCCAGCATTTT; cdr3_aa: CASSLIRGDQPQHF
clone_size: many; v_call: TRBV6-5; d_call: NA; j_call: TRBJ2-5; cdr3_nt: TGTGCCAGCAGTTACTCGACAGCGGAAGAGACCCAGTACTTC; cdr3_aa: CASSYSTAEETQYF
clone_size: few; v_call: TRBV5-1; d_call: TRBD1; j_call: TRBJ2-4; cdr3_nt: TGCGCCAGCAGCTCGGACAGGGAACAAAACATTCAGTACTTC; cdr3_aa: CASSSDREQNIQYF
clone_size: NA; v_call: TRBV7-9; d_call: NA; j_call: TRBJ2-2; cdr3_nt: TGTGCCAGCAGCTTAGCGTACGGGATCACCGGGGAGCTGTTTTTT; cdr3_aa: CASSLAYGITGELFF
clone_size: many; v_call: TRBV12-3/TRBV12-4; d_call: NA; j_call: TRBJ2-2; cdr3_nt: TGTGCCAGCAGTTTCATGGAAACCGGGGAGCTGTTTTTT; cdr3_aa: CASSFMETGELFF
clone_size: NA; v_call: TRBV5-6; d_call: NA; j_call: TRBJ1-1; cdr3_nt: TGTGCCAGCAGCCTGGGGGGATTAGACAACACTGAAGCTTTCTTT; cdr3_aa: CASSLGGLDNTEAFF
clone_size: NA; v_call: TRBV4-1; d_call: TRBD1; j_call: TRBJ1-5; cdr3_nt: TGCGCCAGCAGCGGGACAGCTATTAGCAATCAGCCCCAGCATTTT; cdr3_aa: CASSGTAISNQPQHF
clone_size: NA; v_call: TRBV2; d_call: TRBD2; j_call: TRBJ2-7; cdr3_nt: TGTGCCAGCAGTGGACTAGCGAGATACGAGCAGTACTTC; cdr3_aa: CASSGLARYEQYF
clone_size: many; v_call: TRBV6-1; d_call: NA; j_call: TRBJ2-7; cdr3_nt: TGTGCCAGCAGTGAACGGGTGGGAGTATACGAGCAGTACTTC; cdr3_aa: CASSERVGVYEQYF
clone_size: NA; v_call: TRBV6-9; d_call: TRBD1; j_call: TRBJ1-2; cdr3_nt: TGTGCCAGCAGTTTAAGACAGGGGCCCTATGGCTACACCTTC; cdr3_aa: CASSLRQGPYGYTF
clone_size: many; v_call: TRBV7-8; d_call: NA; j_call: TRBJ1-4; cdr3_nt: TGTGCCAGCAGTCCAGCGCGGTCTAATGAAAAACTGTTTTTT; cdr3_aa: CASSPARSNEKLFF
clone_size: few; v_call: TRBV20-1; d_call: TRBD2; j_call: TRBJ2-6; cdr3_nt: TGCAGTGCTAGAATCCGGGCTAGCGGGAGGGAAGCTGGGGCCAACGTCCTGACTTTC; cdr3_aa: CSARIRASGREAGANVLTF
clone_size: many; v_call: TRBV28; d_call: NA; j_call: TRBJ1-1; cdr3_nt: TGTGCCAGCAGTCCCCCCCGCAGGGGAGGCACTGAAGCTTTCTTT; cdr3_aa: CASSPPRRGGTEAFF
clone_size: few; v_call: TRBV7-2; d_call: NA; j_call: TRBJ2-4; cdr3_nt: TGTGCCAGCAGCTATAGATCCCTAGCCAAAAACATTCAGTACTTC; cdr3_aa: CASSYRSLAKNIQYF
clone_size: NA; v_call: TRBV7-9; d_call: NA; j_call: TRBJ2-3; cdr3_nt: TGTGCCAGCAGCTTAGCGAGAGATGCAGATACGCAGTATTTT; cdr3_aa: CASSLARDADTQYF
clone_size: few; v_call: TRBV6-9; d_call: TRBD1; j_call: TRBJ1-1; cdr3_nt: TGTGCCAGCAGTTACGCGGGACAGGGGGCGGGCACTGAAGCTTTCTTT; cdr3_aa: CASSYAGQGAGTEAFF
clone_size: many; v_call: TRBV27; d_call: TRBD1; j_call: TRBJ1-1; cdr3_nt: TGTGCCAGCAGTCAACCGGGACAGCTGAACACTGAAGCTTTCTTT; cdr3_aa: CASSQPGQLNTEAFF